The 17 T cell receptor beta chains below come from one sample, sequenced in a study of blood T cell repertoires in COVID-19. The assay was immunoSEQ multiplex PCR, and TCRdb's table has in-frame clones only and misses some. The sample includes approximately 120,000 clones, about 85% of them seen just once. Source material: peripheral blood. Receptors originate from a human donor in a cohort sampled during active COVID-19.

The chain is built from TRBV29-1 and TRBJ2-1; D is uncertain. The germline V gene encodes CDR1 SQVTM and CDR2 ANQGSEA. This CDR3 contains 16 residues. V was shortened by 1 base and J by 0 bases, with 13 bases between the two germline ends. The CDR3 here is CSVEGGAESSYNEQFF. For the CDR3, the DNA is TGCAGCGTTGAAGGAGGAGCAGAGAGCTCCTACAATGAGCAGTTCTTC.

The chain is built from TRBV7-6 and TRBJ1-3, with D possibly TRBD1 on 5 matching bases. The CDR3 loop spans 16 amino acids. Trimming cost V 2 bases and J 0 bases, with 11 bases left between them. The V gene's germline CDR1 is SGHVS and CDR2 FNYEAQ. CDR3 residues: CASSLSDSYSGNTIYF. The CDR3 coding sequence is TGTGCCAGCAGCTTAAGCGACAGCTACTCTGGAAACACCATATATTTT.

The chain uses TRBV5-1 and TRBJ2-5; 7 bases align to TRBD1. Germline values: CDR1 SGHRS, CDR2 YFSETQ. The CDR3 extends over 17 amino acids. With 3 bases clipped from V and 4 bases from J, the junction kept 15 bases outside the gene matches. CDR3 bases: TGCGCCAGCAGCTCTTACGGGAAACAGGGGAGTGGAGAGACCCAGTACTTC. It is translated as CASSSYGKQGSGETQYF.

The chain links TRBV12-3 or TRBV12-4 to TRBJ2-1; D is possibly TRBD1 (6 bases). V dropped 5 bases and J dropped 13 bases, with 15 bases sitting between them. CDR3 length: 12 residues. CDR3 residues: CASSPQGPYQFF. Here the CDR3 DNA reads TGTGCCAGCAGTCCCCAGGGGCCTTACCAGTTCTTC.

V and J are TRBV5-4 and TRBJ1-1, with TRBD1 matching 8 bases. CDR1 SGHNT and CDR2 YYREEE come from the germline V gene (reference sequence). The CDR3 extends over 16 amino acids. J lost 0 bases, V lost 5 bases, and 9 bases had no gene match. The CDR3 DNA is TGTGCCAGCAGGAAAACAGGGGGTCGGTTGAACACTGAAGCTTTCTTT. This encodes CASRKTGGRLNTEAFF.

In its sample, this clone was seen a few times. This chain connects TRBV9 to TRBJ1-6; 7 positions match TRBD1. Germline loops: CDR1 SGDLS, CDR2 YYNGEE. V was pared by 3 bases and J by 7 bases, with 7 bases of the junction left unmatched. The CDR3 is made up of 15 amino acids. CDR3: CASSGPGQRNSPLHF. CDR3 sequence (DNA): TGTGCCAGCAGCGGACCGGGACAGAGGAATTCACCCCTCCACTTT.

The chain has TRBV15 and TRBJ1-1; possibly TRBD1 for D (5 bases). Germline-derived CDR1 and CDR2 are LNHNV and YYDKDF (reference sequence). This CDR3 spans 13 amino acids. Trimming removed 2 bases at V and 2 bases at J, with 6 bases between. The CDR3 protein is CATSRTGNTEAFF. CDR3 DNA sequence: TGTGCCACCAGCAGAACAGGCAACACTGAAGCTTTCTTT.

With regard to this clone: Mismatch with germline at one junction end may stem from a read error. Other DNA sequences in the same sample also yield this CDR3. The chain is built from TRBV11-2 and TRBJ1-1; 7 bases fit TRBD1. The CDR3 consists of 13 residues. Germline V gene sequence: CDR1 SGHAT, CDR2 FQNNGV. The CDR3 bases are TGTGCTAGCAGCTTTTCGACAGGGAAAGAAGCTTTCTTT. This gives the protein CASSFSTGKEAFF.

The J gene is TRBJ2-3, the V gene TRBV30; a possible D gene is TRBD2 (6 bases). CDR3 length equals 14 residues. Germline V lookup: CDR1 GTSNPN, CDR2 SVGIG (reference sequence). With 8 bases removed from V and 1 base from J, the gap between germline ends came to 16 bases. The CDR3 region is CAARLGGGTDTQYF. For the CDR3, the DNA is TGTGCCGCCCGACTAGGCGGCGGCACAGATACGCAGTATTTT.

This clone appeared a few times. This chain joins TRBV6-2 or TRBV6-3 and TRBJ2-7; TRBD2 matches at 7 bases. Germline values: CDR1 MNHEY, CDR2 SVGEGT. V was clipped by 0 bases and J by 6 bases; unmatched bases: 11. The CDR3 runs 16 residues. CDR3 sequence: CASSYSISGRPPEQYV. CDR3 DNA: TGTGCCAGCAGTTACTCGATTAGCGGGCGTCCACCCGAGCAGTACGTC.

The V gene is TRBV9, the J gene TRBJ2-3; 7 nucleotides agree with TRBD2. The germline V gene has CDR1 SGDLS and CDR2 YYNGEE. The CDR3 sequence is 14 residues long. Germline trimming cut 7 bases from V and 2 bases from J; bases unmatched to any gene: 7. CDR3 in DNA: TGTGCCAGCGGCGGGAGAGCAACCACAGATACGCAGTATTTT. Its translation: CASGGRATTDTQYF. Full variable domain (outside the CDR3, taken from reference TRBV9 and TRBJ2-3): DSGVTQTPKHLITATGQRVTLRCSPRSGDLSVYWYQQSLDQGLQFLIQYYNGEERAKGNILERFSAQQFPDLHSELNLSSLELGDSALYFCASGGRATTDTQYFGPGTRLTVL.

The genes are TRBV11-3 and TRBJ2-1; the match to TRBD2 covers 7 bases. The V gene end was trimmed by 4 bases and the J gene end by 9 bases; junction bases not matched to a gene: 12. CDR3 length equals 15 residues. Germline loops: CDR1 SGHNT, CDR2 YENEEA. The CDR3 loop is CASSYSGPRSGEQFF. CDR3 in DNA: TGTGCCAGCAGCTATAGCGGGCCACGAAGTGGTGAGCAGTTCTTC.

The chain has TRBV19 and TRBJ1-2; 8 nucleotides align to TRBD1. This CDR3 has 15 amino acids. V was pared by 5 bases and J by 4 bases, with 9 bases of the junction left unmatched. Germline V CDR1 and CDR2: LNHDA, SQIVND (reference sequence). CDR3 residues: CASSARQGNLYGYTF. The DNA of the CDR3 is TGTGCCAGTAGTGCCCGACAGGGGAACCTCTATGGCTACACCTTC.

The chain recombines TRBV20-1 with TRBJ1-5; D unclear. This CDR3 is built from 14 residues. CDR1 is DFQATT and CDR2 is SNEGSKA in the germline V gene (reference sequence). V was trimmed by 3 bases and J by 6 bases, leaving 15 bases between them. The CDR3 sequence is CSASTGFDGQPQHF. The CDR3 DNA is TGCAGTGCTAGTACCGGGTTTGATGGTCAGCCCCAGCATTTT.

This clone was detected only a few times. V usage is TRBV5-4 and J usage is TRBJ2-1, with TRBD2 matching over 10 bases. V lost 3 bases and J lost 5; bases outside the gene matches: 5. From germline, CDR1 is SGHNT and CDR2 YYREEE (reference sequence). The CDR3 is 15 residues long. The CDR3 here is CASSSRTSGNNEQFF. The DNA of the CDR3 is TGTGCCAGCAGCTCCCGGACTAGCGGCAACAATGAGCAGTTCTTC.

This chain connects TRBV10-3 to TRBJ1-5, with unresolved D. CDR1 ENHRY and CDR2 SYGVKD come from the germline V gene. This CDR3 contains 13 residues. Between the trimmed V and J ends, which lost 2 bases and 4 bases, there was a span of 6 bases. The CDR3 protein is CAISEGQNQPQHF. CDR3 coding DNA: TGTGCCATCAGTGAGGGGCAAAATCAGCCCCAGCATTTT.

The sample holds one count of this clone. The chain links TRBV11-2 to TRBJ1-2; possible D gene TRBD1, 5 bases. The V and J ends lost 2 bases and 4 bases respectively, with 17 bases between them. CDR1 is SGHAT and CDR2 is FQNNGV in the germline V gene. The CDR3 extends over 16 amino acids. The CDR3 loop is CASSLYLGQPSYGYTF. The DNA for the CDR3 is TGTGCCAGCAGCTTATACCTGGGGCAGCCTAGCTATGGCTACACCTTC.